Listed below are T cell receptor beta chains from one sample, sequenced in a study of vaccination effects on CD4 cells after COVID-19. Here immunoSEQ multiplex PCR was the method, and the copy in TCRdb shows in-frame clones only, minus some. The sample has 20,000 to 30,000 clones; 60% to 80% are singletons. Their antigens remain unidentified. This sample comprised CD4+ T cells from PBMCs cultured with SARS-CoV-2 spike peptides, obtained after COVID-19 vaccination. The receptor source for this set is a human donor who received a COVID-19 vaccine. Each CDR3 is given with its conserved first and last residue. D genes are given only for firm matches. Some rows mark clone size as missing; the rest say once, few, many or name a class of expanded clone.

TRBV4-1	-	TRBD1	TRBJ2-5	CASSQVLTGETQYF	TGCGCCAGCAGCCAAGTTCTGACAGGGGAGACCCAGTACTTC
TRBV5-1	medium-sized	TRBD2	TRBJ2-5	CASSLTSGVQETQYF	TGCGCCAGCAGCTTGACTAGCGGGGTACAAGAGACCCAGTACTTC
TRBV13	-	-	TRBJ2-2	CASSLGAGGITGELFF	TGTGCCAGCAGCTTAGGGGCCGGAGGAATCACCGGGGAGCTGTTTTTT
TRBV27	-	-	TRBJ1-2	CASSRNPIDITGIGYTF	TGTGCCAGCAGTCGAAACCCAATCGACATTACCGGGATCGGCTACACCTTC
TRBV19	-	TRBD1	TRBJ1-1	CASSVLGQGPEAFF	TGTGCCAGTAGCGTACTCGGACAGGGCCCTGAAGCTTTCTTT
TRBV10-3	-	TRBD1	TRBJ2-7	CAISDAGDRTSYEQYF	TGTGCCATCAGTGATGCCGGGGACAGGACCTCCTACGAGCAGTACTTC
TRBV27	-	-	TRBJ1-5	CASSFLDQPQHF	TGTGCCAGCAGTTTCCTCGATCAGCCCCAGCATTTT
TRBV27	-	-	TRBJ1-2	CASSLSGDYGYTF	TGTGCCAGCAGTTTATCAGGGGACTATGGCTACACCTTC
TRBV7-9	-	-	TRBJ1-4	CASSLGWTANEKLFF	TGTGCCAGCAGCCTCGGGTGGACAGCTAATGAAAAACTGTTTTTT
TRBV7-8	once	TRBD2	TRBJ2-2	CASSGSGGANTGELFF	TGTGCCAGCAGTGGTTCCGGGGGGGCGAACACCGGGGAGCTGTTTTTT
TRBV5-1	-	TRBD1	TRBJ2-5	CASSGGTGVAVGETQYF	TGCGCCAGCAGCGGGGGGACAGGGGTTGCGGTTGGAGAGACCCAGTACTTC
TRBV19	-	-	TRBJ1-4	CASTMLGGANEKLFF	TGTGCCAGTACCATGCTCGGGGGTGCTAATGAAAAACTGTTTTTT
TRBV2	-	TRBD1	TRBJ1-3	CASSLTGVPGNTIYF	TGTGCCAGCAGTCTGACAGGGGTGCCTGGAAACACCATATATTTT
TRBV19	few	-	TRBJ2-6	CASSDSGANVLTF	TGTGCCAGTTCCGACTCTGGGGCCAACGTCCTGACTTTC
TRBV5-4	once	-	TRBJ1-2	CASSLGGVTGGYGYTF	TGTGCCAGCAGCTTGGGAGGGGTTACCGGGGGTTATGGCTACACCTTC
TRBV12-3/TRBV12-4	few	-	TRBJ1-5	CASSLALGQPQHF	TGTGCCAGCAGTTTAGCGCTGGGGCAGCCCCAGCATTTT
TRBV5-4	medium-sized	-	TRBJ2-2	CASSLEGFQGGELFF	TGTGCCAGCAGCTTGGAGGGCTTCCAAGGTGGGGAGCTGTTTTTT
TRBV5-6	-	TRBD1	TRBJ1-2	CASSFDQGVGGYTF	TGTGCCAGCAGCTTTGACCAGGGGGTCGGTGGCTACACCTTC
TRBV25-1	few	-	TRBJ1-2	CASTREPDREYGYTF	TGTGCCAGCACCCGAGAGCCAGATAGAGAATATGGCTACACCTTC
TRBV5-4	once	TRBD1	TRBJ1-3	CASGGRGNTIYF	TGTGCCTCAGGGGGCCGCGGAAACACCATATATTTT
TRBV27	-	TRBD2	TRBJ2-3	CASRTSGSDTQYF	TGTGCCAGCAGGACTAGCGGGTCAGATACGCAGTATTTT
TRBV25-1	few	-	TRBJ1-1	CASSVAGQNKAFF	TGTGCCAGCAGTGTGGCCGGACAGAATAAAGCTTTCTTT
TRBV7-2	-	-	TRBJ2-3	CASSLAGGLADTQYF	TGTGCCAGCAGCTTAGCGGGGGGGCTGGCAGATACGCAGTATTTT
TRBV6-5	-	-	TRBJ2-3	CAILDGTQYF	TGTGCCATTCTAGACGGGACGCAGTATTTT
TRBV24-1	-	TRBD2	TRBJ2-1	CATSVGGGYNEQFF	TGTGCCACCAGTGTGGGCGGGGGCTACAATGAGCAGTTCTTC
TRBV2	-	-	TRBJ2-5	CASRYRGAGRETQYF	TGTGCCAGCAGATACCGGGGGGCGGGGCGAGAGACCCAGTACTTC
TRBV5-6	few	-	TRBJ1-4	CASSLLTPASGKLFF	TGTGCCAGCAGCTTGTTGACACCGGCGAGCGGAAAACTGTTTTTT
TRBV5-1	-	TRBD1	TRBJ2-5	CASSPWTGPETQYF	TGCGCCAGCAGCCCATGGACAGGGCCAGAGACCCAGTACTTC
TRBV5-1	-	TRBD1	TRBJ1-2	CASSLAGGAGYGYTF	TGCGCCAGCAGCTTAGCAGGGGGCGCCGGCTATGGCTACACCTTC
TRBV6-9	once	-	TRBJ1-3	CASSYFWGAAQGDTIYF	TGTGCCAGCAGTTATTTTTGGGGGGCCGCCCAGGGAGACACCATATATTTT
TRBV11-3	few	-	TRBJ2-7	CASSFGRRYEQYF	TGTGCCAGCAGCTTTGGGAGACGCTACGAGCAGTACTTC
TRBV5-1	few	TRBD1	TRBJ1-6	CASSQGVGSPLHF	TGCGCCAGCAGCCAGGGGGTCGGATCACCCCTCCACTTT
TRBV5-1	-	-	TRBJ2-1	CASSLGQSFSYNEQFF	TGCGCCAGCAGCTTGGGACAGTCGTTCTCCTACAATGAGCAGTTCTTC
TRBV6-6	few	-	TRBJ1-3	CASSYSTSNSGNTIYF	TGTGCCAGCAGTTACTCGACTTCCAACTCTGGAAACACCATATATTTT
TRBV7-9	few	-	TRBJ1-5	CASSLDIQPQHF	TGTGCCAGCAGCTTAGACATTCAGCCCCAGCATTTT
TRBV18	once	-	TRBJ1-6	CASSPPLGQALNSPLHF	TGTGCCAGCTCACCACCGCTAGGGCAGGCCCTAAATTCACCCCTCCACTTT
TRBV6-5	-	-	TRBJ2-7	CATGPSSYEQYF	TGTGCCACCGGCCCCAGCTCCTACGAGCAGTACTTC
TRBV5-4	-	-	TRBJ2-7	CASSLGGDSYEQYF	TGTGCCAGCAGCTTGGGTGGGGACTCCTACGAGCAGTACTTC
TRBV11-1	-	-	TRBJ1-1	CASSSRENTEAFF	TGTGCCAGCAGCTCCCGGGAGAACACTGAAGCTTTCTTT
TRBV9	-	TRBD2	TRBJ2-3	CASSETSGSDTQYF	TGTGCCAGCAGCGAGACTAGCGGGAGCGATACGCAGTATTTT
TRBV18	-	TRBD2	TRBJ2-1	CASSPRSLAGGLDNEQFF	TGTGCCAGCTCACCGCGATCTCTAGCGGGGGGGCTCGACAATGAGCAGTTCTTC
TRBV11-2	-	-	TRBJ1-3	CASSRGSSGNTIYF	TGTGCCAGCAGCCGAGGCAGCTCTGGAAACACCATATATTTT